What follows are 16 T cell receptor beta chains derived from one specimen sequenced in a study of vaccination and CD4 T cells after COVID-19. The treatment here: approximately 10-day PBMC culture with coronavirus spike peptide pools or control peptides (ViraFEST assay). The antigens of these receptors remain unknown. The Oncomine TCR Beta short-read assay was what sequenced the DNA obtained from cultured CD4+ T cells. TCRdb processed the PCR reads anew with MiXCR; each CDR3 protein has one entry. The data contain 15,000 to 25,000 distinct CDR3 sequences, about 51% of them singletons. The specimen sequenced was CD4+ T cells from blood, cultured in vitro. These receptors were taken from a human donor who had recovered from COVID-19.

A few counts support this clonotype. The rearrangement uses TRBV10-1 and TRBJ1-5, with D uncertain. Germline CDR1 and CDR2: WNHNN and SYGVQD (reference sequence). The CDR3 has 13 amino acids. Deletions cut 9 bases from V and 2 bases from J, with 11 bases between. CDR3 residues: CASLRTGNQPQHF. The CDR3 DNA sequence: TGCGCCAGTCTCCGGACGGGCAATCAGCCCCAGCATTTT.

The chain has TRBV20-1 and TRBJ2-7; 9 nucleotides agree with TRBD2. This CDR3 contains 17 residues. Germline CDR1 is DFQATT and CDR2 is SNEGSKA (reference sequence). V was clipped by 6 bases and J by 6 bases; unmatched bases: 21. CDR3 region: CSAPRGAGGLIVGEQYF. For the CDR3, the DNA is TGCAGTGCCCCCCGCGGAGCGGGAGGACTCATAGTGGGCGAGCAGTACTTC.

The genes are TRBV2 and TRBJ2-7; D uncertain. Trimming stripped 4 bases from V and 5 bases from J, with 18 bases between. CDR1 and CDR2 from the germline V gene are SNHLY and FYNNEI. The CDR3 length is 15 residues. This chain's CDR3 is CASSVLNYRLDEQYF. The CDR3 DNA reads as TGTGCCAGCAGTGTACTAAATTATCGGTTGGACGAGCAGTACTTC.

This chain joins TRBV30 and TRBJ2-3; TRBD1 agrees at 9 bases. CDR1 and CDR2 from the germline V gene are GTSNPN and SVGIG (reference sequence). CDR3 size: 16 residues. The J segment lost 4 bases and the V segment lost 0 bases, leaving 8 bases of the junction unmatched. The CDR3 loop is CAWSVAPRQGADTQYF. In nucleotides, the CDR3 is TGTGCCTGGAGTGTAGCGCCCCGACAGGGGGCAGATACGCAGTATTTT.

This clonotype was picked up a small number of times. The gene calls are TRBV28 and TRBJ2-2; D is undetermined. Germline V gene sequence: CDR1 MDHEN, CDR2 SYDVKM. The CDR3 has 15 amino acids. The germline V and J ends were trimmed by 5 bases and 1 base, with 11 bases remaining between them. The CDR3: CASSVPRQNTGELFF. The CDR3 region has the DNA TGTGCCAGCAGTGTACCCCGACAGAACACCGGGGAGCTGTTTTTT.

The rearrangement links TRBV6-2 or TRBV6-3 to TRBJ1-2, with D tentatively TRBD1 (5 bases). Trimming left V 7 bases short and J 5 bases short, with 14 bases between. CDR1 MNHEY and CDR2 SVGEGT come from the germline V gene. The CDR3 covers 13 residues. The CDR3: CASMTGTAYGYTF. The CDR3 coding sequence is TGTGCCAGCATGACCGGGACTGCTTATGGCTACACCTTC.

In this sample, this clonotype turned up a few times. V gene TRBV27 combines with J gene TRBJ1-1, with D maybe TRBD1 (6 bases). Germline CDR1 is MNHEY and CDR2 is SMNVEV (reference sequence). This CDR3 spans 13 amino acids. V gave up 5 bases and J gave up 4 bases, with 11 bases separating them. CDR3 bases: TGTGCCAGCAGTGCCAGGGGTCGCACTGAAGCTTTCTTT. It codes for CASSARGRTEAFF.

The V call is TRBV28, the J call TRBJ1-2; 8 bases line up with TRBD1. Germline trimming cut 6 bases from V and 7 bases from J; bases unmatched to any gene: 10. The CDR3 covers 14 residues. Looked up from germline, CDR1 is MDHEN and CDR2 is SYDVKM. The CDR3 sequence: CASRAQGVPLGYTF. CDR3 sequence (DNA): TGTGCCAGCAGGGCACAGGGGGTTCCACTTGGCTACACCTTC.

This chain connects TRBV20-1 to TRBJ2-7; D perhaps matches TRBD2 (6 bases). The V end lost 6 bases, the J end lost 3 bases, and 12 bases lay between the germline ends. CDR1 and CDR2 from the germline V gene are DFQATT and SNEGSKA (reference sequence). The CDR3 length is 12 residues. CDR3 nucleotide sequence: TGCAGTGCCATCGGAGGGGACTACGAGCAGTACTTC. Its protein product is CSAIGGDYEQYF.

This chain connects TRBV5-1 to TRBJ2-3; TRBD2 aligns across 11 bases. Per germline, CDR1 SGHRS and CDR2 YFSETQ. The CDR3 covers 15 residues. Unmatched junction bases numbered 2, after V lost 0 bases and J lost 5 bases. The CDR3 nucleotides read TGCGCCAGCAGCTTGGGACTAGCGGGAAGAGATACGCAGTATTTT. It codes for CASSLGLAGRDTQYF.

This clonotype was counted a single time. The V and J genes are TRBV20-1 and TRBJ2-1; D unresolved. CDR1 DFQATT and CDR2 SNEGSKA come from the germline V gene (reference sequence). This CDR3 has 11 residues. Trimming shortened V by 3 bases and J by 8 bases, and 8 bases separated the two germline ends. CDR3 sequence reads: CSASLPDEQFF. In DNA, the CDR3 is TGCAGTGCTAGCCTACCCGATGAGCAGTTCTTC.

J is TRBJ2-3 and V is TRBV10-3; 13 nucleotides agree with TRBD2. J gave up 3 bases and V 3 bases, and 24 bases lay outside the gene matches. CDR1 is ENHRY, CDR2 SYGVKD, per germline. The CDR3 length is 23 residues. The CDR3 bases are TGTGCCATCAGTGACCCTTTCCTATTTGCCGGGACTAGCGGGAAGGTGAGGACAGATACGCAGTATTTT. Translated: CAISDPFLFAGTSGKVRTDTQYF.

This clonotype was seen only a few times. The chain recombines TRBV12-3 or TRBV12-4 with TRBJ1-2; D not resolved. The V and J ends lost 7 bases and 2 bases respectively, with 11 bases between them. The CDR3 has 13 amino acids. This chain's CDR3 is CASTLTGNYGYTF. The CDR3 DNA follows: TGTGCCAGCACCTTGACTGGAAACTATGGCTACACCTTC.

The chain carries TRBV19 and TRBJ2-2; D unresolved. The CDR3 has 12 amino acids. V lost 2 bases and J lost 5, with 3 bases in between. Looked up from germline, CDR1 is LNHDA and CDR2 is SQIVND (reference sequence). Written as DNA, the CDR3 is TGTGCCAGTAGTATAAGGACCGGGGAGCTGTTTTTT. This gives the protein CASSIRTGELFF.

V usage is TRBV28 and J usage is TRBJ2-7; D not certain. The length of the CDR3 is 13 residues. Germline V gene sequence: CDR1 MDHEN, CDR2 SYDVKM. Trimming cost V 6 bases and J 3 bases, with 12 bases left between them. The CDR3 sequence is CASRSTSRYEQYF. The DNA of the CDR3 is TGTGCCAGCAGAAGCACATCCCGCTACGAGCAGTACTTC.

The CDR3 spells CASSYLTGGYGYTF. The DNA of the CDR3 is TGTGCCAGCAGTTACTTGACCGGGGGCTATGGCTACACCTTC. The chain links TRBV6-5 to TRBJ1-2; D is possibly TRBD1 (5 bases). Germline lookup yields CDR1 MNHEY and CDR2 SVGAGI. Trimming removed 1 base from V and 4 bases from J, with 10 bases in between. CDR3 length: 14 amino acids.